A selection of T cell receptor beta chains follows, all from one sample in a study of post-analysis software for immune sequencing data. TCRdb processed the PCR reads anew with MiXCR; each CDR3 protein has one entry. Among hundreds of thousands of distinct CDR3 sequences listed, approximately 53% were seen once. The sequenced sample consisted of blood. The source is a girl aged 5-17 years with multiple sclerosis. CDR3s include the opening cysteine and the closing phenylalanine or tryptophan. D genes are given only for firm matches. Some rows mark clone size as missing; the rest say once, few, many or name a class of expanded clone.

TRBJ1-5 | TRBV12-3/TRBV12-4 | - | TRBD1 | 15 | TGTGCCAGCAGTTTAGCAAGGACAGGGGATCAGCCCCAGCATTTT | CASSLARTGDQPQHF
TRBJ2-7 | TRBV20-1 | - | - | 11 | TGCAGTGCTCCGGGGGCGAACGAGCAGTACTTC | CSAPGANEQYF
TRBJ1-2 | TRBV5-1 | few | - | 14 | TGCGCCAGCAGCTTGGCCGTCCCAGGGTATGGCTACACCTTC | CASSLAVPGYGYTF
TRBJ2-5 | TRBV20-1 | few | - | 13 | TGCAGTGCGACCTTCAGGGGCAGGGAGACCCAGTACTTC | CSATFRGRETQYF
TRBJ2-1 | TRBV2 | once | - | 15 | TGTGCCAGCATAGGGTGGGGAAATAAATACAATGAGCAGTTCTTC | CASIGWGNKYNEQFF
TRBJ2-7 | TRBV27 | - | - | 14 | TGTGCCAGCAGTTTTACTAGGTACTCCTACGAGCAGTACTTC | CASSFTRYSYEQYF
TRBJ2-7 | TRBV3-1 | few | - | 17 | TGTGCCAGCACCTTAGGACGGCTAGACGTCCCATCCTACGAGCAGTACTTC | CASTLGRLDVPSYEQYF
TRBJ2-1 | TRBV29-1 | - | TRBD2 | 16 | TGCAGCGTTGGACTTATCGCGGGAGGGCCCCCCAATGAGCAGTTCTTC | CSVGLIAGGPPNEQFF
TRBJ2-1 | TRBV29-1 | - | TRBD2 | 17 | TGCAGCGTTGACGGGGGGCGGACTAGCGGGAGGGGAAATGAGCAGTTCTTC | CSVDGGRTSGRGNEQFF
TRBJ2-3 | TRBV3-1 | few | - | 17 | TGTGCCAGCAGCCAAGATTCGCAGGGGGGCAGCACAGATACGCAGTATTTT | CASSQDSQGGSTDTQYF
TRBJ1-4 | TRBV9 | - | TRBD1 | 15 | TGTGCCAGCAGCCAAACAGGGGGCACGCGAGAAAAACTGTTTTTT | CASSQTGGTREKLFF
TRBJ2-7 | TRBV27 | - | - | 16 | TGTGCCAGCAGCCAAGAGATGACAGGTACCGCCTACGAGCAGTACTTC | CASSQEMTGTAYEQYF
TRBJ2-5 | TRBV29-1 | - | - | 14 | TGCAGCGTTGAAATTTGGGCGGAGCAAGCTACCCAGTACTTC | CSVEIWAEQATQYF
TRBJ1-2 | TRBV30 | - | TRBD1 | 15 | TGTGCCTGGAATTCGGACAGGGATTCCCTATATGGCTACACCTTC | CAWNSDRDSLYGYTF
TRBJ2-3 | TRBV11-2 | - | TRBD2 | 16 | TGTGCCAGCAGCTTATTAGCGGGAGAGAACACAGATACGCAGTATTTT | CASSLLAGENTDTQYF
TRBJ2-1 | TRBV5-1 | - | TRBD2 | 17 | TGCGCCAGCAGCTGGGGGACTAGCGGGGGGGCATCTGATGAGCAGTTCTTC | CASSWGTSGGASDEQFF
TRBJ2-7 | TRBV6-5 | - | - | 15 | TGTGCCAGCAGTTACTCGCCCTCAGGGGCCTACGAGCAGTACTTC | CASSYSPSGAYEQYF
TRBJ1-2 | TRBV27 | - | - | 15 | TGTGCCAGCAGCCTGGGTGGGCACAATAACTATGGCTACACCTTC | CASSLGGHNNYGYTF
TRBJ1-5 | TRBV20-1 | few | - | 13 | TGCAGTGCTAGACAGGGGAATGATCAGCCCCAGCATTTT | CSARQGNDQPQHF
TRBJ1-1 | TRBV9 | few | - | 13 | TGTGCCAGCAGCACTCTCGGGGGCACTGAAGCTTTCTTT | CASSTLGGTEAFF
TRBJ2-7 | TRBV11-2 | few | TRBD2 | 15 | TGTGCCAGCAGCTCAGCGGGAAGTAGGTCCTACGAGCAGTACTTC | CASSSAGSRSYEQYF
TRBJ1-1 | TRBV18 | - | - | 17 | TGTGCCAGCTCACCACGCAGGGGATTAAATTCGAACACTGAAGCTTTCTTT | CASSPRRGLNSNTEAFF
TRBJ2-3 | TRBV20-1 | - | - | 13 | TGCAGTGTCCTCCGGGCCCTCACAGATACGCAGTATTTT | CSVLRALTDTQYF
TRBJ2-4 | TRBV5-4 | - | TRBD2 | 16 | TGTGCCAGCAGCTTGAAGGGAGGGCCGGTCAAAAACATTCAGTACTTC | CASSLKGGPVKNIQYF
TRBJ2-1 | TRBV29-1 | few | - | 14 | TGCAGCGTTCGCACAGGGTACTCCTACAATGAGCAGTTCTTC | CSVRTGYSYNEQFF
TRBJ1-2 | TRBV29-1 | few | - | 11 | TGCAGCGACAGGTTTAACTATGGCTACACCTTC | CSDRFNYGYTF
TRBJ2-3 | TRBV15 | once | TRBD2 | 15 | TGTGCCACCAGCAGGGGACTAGCGGTTACAGATACGCAGTATTTT | CATSRGLAVTDTQYF
TRBJ2-1 | TRBV5-1 | - | - | 15 | TGCGCCAGCAGCTTGGGGCAGGGGATGGTAAATGAGCAGTTCTTC | CASSLGQGMVNEQFF
TRBJ2-3 | TRBV3-1 | - | - | 17 | TGTGCCAGCAGCCAACGCCTCGGGACACCAGATACAGATACGCAGTATTTT | CASSQRLGTPDTDTQYF
TRBJ2-7 | TRBV28 | few | TRBD1 | 14 | TGTGCCAGCAGTTTGGACAGGGGGCACGTCGAGCAGTACTTC | CASSLDRGHVEQYF
TRBJ2-7 | TRBV5-1 | - | - | 17 | TGCGCCAGCAGCTCCTTGGGTGGGGGGGGGCCCTCCTACGAGCAGTACTTC | CASSSLGGGGPSYEQYF
TRBJ2-5 | TRBV27 | few | - | 16 | TGTGCCAGCAGTTCCATCCCCGGACAGTCCCAAGAGACCCAGTACTTC | CASSSIPGQSQETQYF
TRBJ2-1 | TRBV20-1 | - | TRBD2 | 14 | TGCAGTGCCCTGGGACTAGCCCACTACAATGAGCAGTTCTTC | CSALGLAHYNEQFF
TRBJ2-5 | TRBV7-9 | few | TRBD1 | 14 | TGTGCCAGCAGGCCGACAGGGATCCCAGAGACCCAGTACTTC | CASRPTGIPETQYF
TRBJ2-1 | TRBV20-1 | few | TRBD2 | 16 | TGCAGTGCTAGAGGGGATAGCGGGAGGGCCTATTCTGAGCAGTTCTTC | CSARGDSGRAYSEQFF
TRBJ1-2 | TRBV10-3 | few | TRBD1 | 14 | TGTGCCATCACCGAGCGTGGGACAGGGAATGGCTACACCTTC | CAITERGTGNGYTF
TRBJ2-3 | TRBV29-1 | few | TRBD2 | 18 | TGCAGCGTCTCCGGGACTAGCGGGAGGTACAGTAACACAGATACGCAGTATTTT | CSVSGTSGRYSNTDTQYF
TRBJ2-3 | TRBV5-5 | - | TRBD1 | 16 | TGTGCCAGCAGCTCACCCGGGACAGGGCACACAGATACGCAGTATTTT | CASSSPGTGHTDTQYF
TRBJ2-7 | TRBV30 | - | - | 11 | TGTGCCTGGAGTGTAACCTACGAGCAGTACTTC | CAWSVTYEQYF
TRBJ2-7 | TRBV27 | few | TRBD1 | 16 | TGTGCCAGCAGTTCAGGGGGGCATACAGGGGGCTACGAGCAGTACTTC | CASSSGGHTGGYEQYF
TRBJ2-5 | TRBV3-1 | many | - | 14 | TGTGCCAGCAGCCCCAGGGGAGACCAAGAGACCCAGTACTTC | CASSPRGDQETQYF
TRBJ2-7 | TRBV14 | - | TRBD1 | 15 | TGTGCCAGCAGCCAAATTCGGACAGGAGCCTACGAGCAGTACTTC | CASSQIRTGAYEQYF